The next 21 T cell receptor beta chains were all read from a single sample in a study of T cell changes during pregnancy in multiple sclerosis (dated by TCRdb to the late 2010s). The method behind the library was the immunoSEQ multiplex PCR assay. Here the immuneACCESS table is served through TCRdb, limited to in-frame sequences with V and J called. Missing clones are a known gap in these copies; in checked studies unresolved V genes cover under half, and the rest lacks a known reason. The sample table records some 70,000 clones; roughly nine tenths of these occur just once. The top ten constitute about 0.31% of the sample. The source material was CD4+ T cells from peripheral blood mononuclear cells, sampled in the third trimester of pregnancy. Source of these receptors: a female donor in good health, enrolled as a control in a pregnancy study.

CDR3 sequence reads: CASSIVVWDIAQPQHF. The DNA for the CDR3 is TGTGCCAGTAGTATAGTGGTTTGGGACATAGCTCAGCCCCAGCATTTT. The chain employs TRBV19 and TRBJ1-5; D possibly corresponds to TRBD1 (6 bases). Germline CDR1 is LNHDA and CDR2 is SQIVND (reference sequence). V was clipped by 1 base and J by 6 bases, with 16 bases between them. CDR3 length: 16 amino acids.

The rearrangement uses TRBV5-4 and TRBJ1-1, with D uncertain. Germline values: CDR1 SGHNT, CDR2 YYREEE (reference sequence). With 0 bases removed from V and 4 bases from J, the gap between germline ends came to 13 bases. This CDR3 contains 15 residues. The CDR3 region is CASSLGGWSGTEAFF. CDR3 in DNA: TGTGCCAGCAGCTTGGGAGGGTGGTCCGGCACTGAAGCTTTCTTT.

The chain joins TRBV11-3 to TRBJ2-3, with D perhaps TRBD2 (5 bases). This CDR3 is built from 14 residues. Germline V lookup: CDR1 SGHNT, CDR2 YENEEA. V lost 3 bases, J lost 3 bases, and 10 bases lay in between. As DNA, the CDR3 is TGTGCCAGCAGCTTTTCCCGGGGAACAGATACGCAGTATTTT. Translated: CASSFSRGTDTQYF.

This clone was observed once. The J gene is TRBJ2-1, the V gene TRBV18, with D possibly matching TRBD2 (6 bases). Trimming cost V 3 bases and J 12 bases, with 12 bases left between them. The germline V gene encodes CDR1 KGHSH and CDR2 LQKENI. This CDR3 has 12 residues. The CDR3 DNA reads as TGTGCCAGCTCACCCCAAGGACTACCGCAGTTCTTC. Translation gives CASSPQGLPQFF.

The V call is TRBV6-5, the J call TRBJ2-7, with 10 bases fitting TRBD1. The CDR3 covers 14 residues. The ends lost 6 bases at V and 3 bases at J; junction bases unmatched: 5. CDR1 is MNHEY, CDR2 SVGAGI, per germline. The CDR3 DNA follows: TGTGCCAGCAGGTCCGGGACAGGGGTCTACGAGCAGTACTTC. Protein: CASRSGTGVYEQYF.

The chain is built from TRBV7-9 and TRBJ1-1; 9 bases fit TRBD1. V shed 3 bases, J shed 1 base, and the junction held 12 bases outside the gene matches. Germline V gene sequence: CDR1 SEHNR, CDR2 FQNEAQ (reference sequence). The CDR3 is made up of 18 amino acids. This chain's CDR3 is CASSLLRTGAARNTEAFF. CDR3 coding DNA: TGTGCCAGCAGCTTGCTTCGGACAGGGGCGGCGAGGAACACTGAAGCTTTCTTT.

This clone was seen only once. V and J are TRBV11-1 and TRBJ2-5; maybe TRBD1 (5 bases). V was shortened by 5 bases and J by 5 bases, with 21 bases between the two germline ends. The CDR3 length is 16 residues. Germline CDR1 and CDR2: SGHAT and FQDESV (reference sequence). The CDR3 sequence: CASSLRNRQPEETQYF. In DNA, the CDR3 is TGTGCCAGCAGCCTACGAAACCGACAGCCCGAGGAGACCCAGTACTTC.

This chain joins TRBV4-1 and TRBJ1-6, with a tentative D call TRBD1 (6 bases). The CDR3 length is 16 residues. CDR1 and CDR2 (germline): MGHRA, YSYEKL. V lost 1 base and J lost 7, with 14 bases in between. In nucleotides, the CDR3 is TGCGCCAGCAGCCAAGTTGCGGGGGCCCTAAATTCACCCCTCCACTTT. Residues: CASSQVAGALNSPLHF.

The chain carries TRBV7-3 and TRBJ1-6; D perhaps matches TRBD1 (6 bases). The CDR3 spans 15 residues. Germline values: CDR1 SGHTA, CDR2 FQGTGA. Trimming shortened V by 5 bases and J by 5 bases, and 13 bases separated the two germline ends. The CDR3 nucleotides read TGTGCCAGCAGCGCGCAGACAGGAGATAATTCACCCCTCCACTTT. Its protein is CASSAQTGDNSPLHF.

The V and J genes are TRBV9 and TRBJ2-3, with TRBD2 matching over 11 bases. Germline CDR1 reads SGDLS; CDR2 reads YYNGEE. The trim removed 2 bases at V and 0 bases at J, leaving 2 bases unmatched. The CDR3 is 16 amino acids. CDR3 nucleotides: TGTGCCAGCAGCGTCGGGACTAGCGGAAGCACAGATACGCAGTATTTT. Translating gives CASSVGTSGSTDTQYF.

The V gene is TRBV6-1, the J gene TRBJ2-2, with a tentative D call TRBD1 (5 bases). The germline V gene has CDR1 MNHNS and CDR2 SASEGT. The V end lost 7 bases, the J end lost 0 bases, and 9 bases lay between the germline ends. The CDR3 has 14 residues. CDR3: CASIGRANTGELFF. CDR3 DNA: TGTGCCAGCATTGGCAGGGCGAACACCGGGGAGCTGTTTTTT.

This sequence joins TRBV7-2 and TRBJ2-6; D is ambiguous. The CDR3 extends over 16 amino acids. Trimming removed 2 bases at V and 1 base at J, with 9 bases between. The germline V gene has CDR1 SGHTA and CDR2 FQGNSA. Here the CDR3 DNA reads TGTGCCAGCAGCTTATCGGCTAGTTCTGGGGCCAACGTCCTGACTTTC. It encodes CASSLSASSGANVLTF.

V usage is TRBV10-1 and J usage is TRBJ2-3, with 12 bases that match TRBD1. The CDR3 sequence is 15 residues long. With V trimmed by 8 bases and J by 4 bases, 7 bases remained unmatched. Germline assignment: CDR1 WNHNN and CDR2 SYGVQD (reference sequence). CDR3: CASGDRDRGPDTQYF. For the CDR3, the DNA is TGCGCCAGCGGCGACCGGGACAGGGGGCCAGATACGCAGTATTTT.

Here the CDR3 reads CASSPPSGRVSGANVLTF. The DNA for the CDR3 is TGTGCCAGCTCACCACCCTCCGGGAGAGTCTCTGGGGCCAACGTCCTGACTTTC. The chain has TRBV18 and TRBJ2-6, with D possibly matching TRBD2 (6 bases). The CDR3 loop spans 18 amino acids. The V and J ends lost 0 bases and 0 bases respectively, with 12 bases between them. CDR1 KGHSH and CDR2 LQKENI come from the germline V gene. The variable domain in full, with the rest retrieved from reference TRBV18 and TRBJ2-6, is NAGVMQNPRHLVRRRGQEARLRCSPMKGHSHVYWYRQLPEEGLKFMVYLQKENIIDESGMPKERFSAEFPKEGPSILRIQQVVRGDSAAYFCASSPPSGRVSGANVLTFGAGSRLTVL.

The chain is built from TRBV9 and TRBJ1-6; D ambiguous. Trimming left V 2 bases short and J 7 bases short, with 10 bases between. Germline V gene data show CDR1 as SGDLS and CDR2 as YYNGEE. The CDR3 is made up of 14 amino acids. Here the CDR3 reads CASSVGGSNSPLHF. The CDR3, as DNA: TGTGCCAGCAGCGTGGGAGGATCGAATTCACCCCTCCACTTT.

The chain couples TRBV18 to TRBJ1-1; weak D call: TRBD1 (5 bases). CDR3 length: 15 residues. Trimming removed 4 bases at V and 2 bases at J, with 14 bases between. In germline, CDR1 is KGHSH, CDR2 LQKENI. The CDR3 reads CASSQGWTPNTEAFF. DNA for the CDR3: TGTGCCAGCTCACAAGGATGGACACCCAACACTGAAGCTTTCTTT.

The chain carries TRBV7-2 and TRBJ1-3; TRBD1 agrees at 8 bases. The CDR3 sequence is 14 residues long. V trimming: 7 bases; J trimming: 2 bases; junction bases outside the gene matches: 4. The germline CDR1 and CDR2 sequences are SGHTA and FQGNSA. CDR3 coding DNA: TGTGCCAGCAAAACAGGGGGGACTGGAAACACCATATATTTT. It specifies CASKTGGTGNTIYF.

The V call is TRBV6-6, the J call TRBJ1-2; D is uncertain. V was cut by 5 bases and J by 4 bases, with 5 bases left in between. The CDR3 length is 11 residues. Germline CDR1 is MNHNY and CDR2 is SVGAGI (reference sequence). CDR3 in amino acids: CASSTSYGYTF. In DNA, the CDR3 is TGTGCCAGCAGTACATCCTATGGCTACACCTTC.

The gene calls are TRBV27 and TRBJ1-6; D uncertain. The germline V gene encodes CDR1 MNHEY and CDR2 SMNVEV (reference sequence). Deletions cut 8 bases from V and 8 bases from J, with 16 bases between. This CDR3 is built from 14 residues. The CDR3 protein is CASGERAVHSPLHF. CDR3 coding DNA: TGTGCCAGCGGGGAGAGGGCAGTTCATTCACCCCTCCACTTT.

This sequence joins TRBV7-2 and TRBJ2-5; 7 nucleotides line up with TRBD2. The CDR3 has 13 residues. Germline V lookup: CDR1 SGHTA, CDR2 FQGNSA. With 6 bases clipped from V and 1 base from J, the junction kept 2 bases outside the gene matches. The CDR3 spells CASSGGVQETQYF. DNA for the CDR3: TGTGCCAGCAGTGGGGGGGTCCAAGAGACCCAGTACTTC.

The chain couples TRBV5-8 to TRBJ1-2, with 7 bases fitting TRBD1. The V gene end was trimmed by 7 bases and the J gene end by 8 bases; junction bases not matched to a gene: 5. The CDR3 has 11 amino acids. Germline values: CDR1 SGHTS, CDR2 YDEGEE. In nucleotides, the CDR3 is TGTGCCAGCCTTACAGGGGACGGCTACACCTTC. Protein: CASLTGDGYTF.